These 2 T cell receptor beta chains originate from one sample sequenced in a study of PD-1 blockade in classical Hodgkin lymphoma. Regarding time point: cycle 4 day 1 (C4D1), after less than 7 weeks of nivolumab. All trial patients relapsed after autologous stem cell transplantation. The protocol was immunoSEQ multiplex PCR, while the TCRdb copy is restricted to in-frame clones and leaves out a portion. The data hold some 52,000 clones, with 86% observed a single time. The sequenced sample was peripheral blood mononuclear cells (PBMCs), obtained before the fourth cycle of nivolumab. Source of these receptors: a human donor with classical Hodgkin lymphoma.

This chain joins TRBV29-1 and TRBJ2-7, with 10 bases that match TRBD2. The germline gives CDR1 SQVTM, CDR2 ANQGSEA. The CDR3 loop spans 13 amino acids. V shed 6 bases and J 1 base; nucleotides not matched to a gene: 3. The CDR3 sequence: CSVPGLASYEQYF. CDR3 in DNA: TGCAGCGTCCCGGGACTAGCGTCCTACGAGCAGTACTTC.

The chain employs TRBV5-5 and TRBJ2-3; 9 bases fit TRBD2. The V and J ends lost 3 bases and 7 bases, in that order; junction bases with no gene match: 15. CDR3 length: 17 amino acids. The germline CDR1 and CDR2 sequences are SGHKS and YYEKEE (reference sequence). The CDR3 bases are TGTGCCAGCAGCTACCCCGCTGGGGCGGGGGGGCTCCATACGCAGTATTTT. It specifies CASSYPAGAGGLHTQYF.